This T cell receptor (beta chain) comes out of a study of T cell repertoires in cytomegalovirus infection. Looked up from germline, CDR1 is SNHLY and CDR2 is FYNNEI. The CDR3 sequence is 14 residues long. Trimming took 4 bases from V and 5 from J; bases not matched to a gene: 6. TCRdb reprocessed the reads with MiXCR, giving one entry per CDR3 protein. The table has 200,000 to 250,000 distinct CDR3 sequences, 22% seen once; the top ten hold 18%. This clonotype was recorded at least ten times. Its cognate antigen is unknown. Findings of the study overall: Ex vivo responses were dominated by HLA-C-restricted CMV-specific TCR beta clonotypes.

This clonotype was obtained from a human donor in good health (CMV status not recorded). Some clones in this sample may be carry-over from other donors' samples. Specimen: CD8+ T cells from PBMCs. The chain recombines TRBV2 with TRBJ2-3, with TRBD2 matching 7 bases. For the CDR3, the DNA is TGTGCCAGCAGTGCCCTCGGGGGGATAGATACGCAGTATTTT. This codes for CASSALGGIDTQYF.